These T cell receptor beta chains were read from a single sample in a study of cytomegalovirus exposure and HLA in healthy donors. TCRdb's table, derived via immunoSEQ multiplex PCR, lists solely in-frame clones and lacks some. The sample has more than 150,000 clones; roughly 77% are singletons. Sequenced sample: PBMCs. The receptors were sampled from a woman under 40 in good health and CMV-seronegative. CDR3s include the opening cysteine and the closing phenylalanine or tryptophan. A D gene is named only where the DNA matches it firmly. Size is stated for part of the rows, as once, few or many counts, or as a class when the clone is expanded.

d_call	clone_size	v_call	j_call	cdr3_aa	cdr3_nt
TRBD2	-	TRBV5-1	TRBJ2-1	CASMTSGGAFEQFF	TGCGCCAGCATGACTAGCGGGGGGGCCTTTGAGCAGTTCTTC
TRBD2	-	TRBV7-8	TRBJ2-7	CASSLITLAGARSYEQYF	TGTGCCAGCAGCTTAATTACCCTAGCGGGGGCTCGATCCTACGAGCAGTACTTC
-	few	TRBV18	TRBJ1-4	CASSPAGPVYEKLFF	TGTGCCAGCTCACCGGCAGGGCCCGTTTACGAAAAACTGTTTTTT
TRBD2	-	TRBV7-2	TRBJ2-1	CASSYTSGGTSPADNEQFF	TGTGCCAGCAGCTACACTAGCGGGGGGACCTCCCCCGCTGACAATGAGCAGTTCTTC
-	-	TRBV2	TRBJ1-2	CATTLGGDYGYTF	TGTGCCACCACTTTAGGGGGGGACTATGGCTACACCTTC
TRBD1	-	TRBV15	TRBJ1-1	CATSRGQEDEAFF	TGTGCCACCAGCAGGGGACAGGAGGATGAAGCTTTCTTT
-	-	TRBV7-9	TRBJ1-4	CASRLDKGAVSRSNEKLFF	TGTGCCAGCAGATTAGACAAAGGGGCCGTAAGTAGGTCTAATGAAAAACTGTTTTTT
-	-	TRBV19	TRBJ1-5	CASSILGGPDQPQHF	TGTGCCAGTAGTATATTGGGAGGGCCTGATCAGCCCCAGCATTTT
TRBD2	-	TRBV18	TRBJ2-2	CASSPLAGSNTGELFF	TGTGCCAGCTCGCCTCTAGCGGGGTCAAACACCGGGGAGCTGTTTTTT
-	-	TRBV4-1	TRBJ1-2	CASSQDWAELANYGYTF	TGCGCCAGCAGCCAAGATTGGGCAGAGTTAGCTAACTATGGCTACACCTTC
-	-	TRBV2	TRBJ1-2	CASSRQLLYGYTF	TGTGCCAGCAGTCGACAGTTGTTGTATGGCTACACCTTC
TRBD1	-	TRBV6-6	TRBJ1-1	CASSYPGTGGNTEAFF	TGTGCCAGCAGTTACCCCGGGACAGGGGGGAACACTGAAGCTTTCTTT
-	few	TRBV5-1	TRBJ1-1	CASSFQENTEAFF	TGCGCCAGCAGCTTTCAGGAAAACACTGAAGCTTTCTTT
-	-	TRBV7-8	TRBJ2-7	CASSLARQGYEQYF	TGTGCCAGCAGCTTAGCCCGACAAGGATACGAGCAGTACTTC
TRBD1	-	TRBV30	TRBJ1-2	CAWSAGTELGYGYTF	TGTGCCTGGAGCGCCGGGACAGAGCTCGGCTATGGCTACACCTTC
TRBD2	-	TRBV5-1	TRBJ2-1	CASSLGTSGGHNEQFF	TGCGCCAGCAGCTTGGGGACTAGCGGGGGGCACAATGAGCAGTTCTTC
-	-	TRBV27	TRBJ1-2	CASKYSRTVNYGYTF	TGTGCCAGCAAATATTCCAGGACAGTTAACTATGGCTACACCTTC
-	few	TRBV9	TRBJ2-3	CASREVAGDTQYF	TGTGCCAGCAGGGAGGTTGCGGGAGATACGCAGTATTTT
TRBD2	-	TRBV9	TRBJ2-1	CASSPGTSGGSSYNEQFF	TGTGCCAGCAGCCCCGGGACTAGCGGGGGGAGCTCCTACAATGAGCAGTTCTTC
-	few	TRBV18	TRBJ1-4	CASSPTLGEGEKLFF	TGTGCCAGCTCACCAACCCTAGGGGAGGGTGAAAAACTGTTTTTT
-	few	TRBV30	TRBJ2-1	CAWSGGGAIEQFF	TGTGCCTGGAGTGGTGGGGGGGCCATTGAGCAGTTCTTC
-	-	TRBV4-1	TRBJ1-4	CASSLTWGATNEKLFF	TGCGCCAGCAGCCTGACTTGGGGGGCAACTAATGAAAAACTGTTTTTT
-	-	TRBV5-4	TRBJ1-1	CASSLPAGTLSEAFF	TGTGCCAGCAGCTTGCCTGCGGGAACCTTGTCTGAAGCTTTCTTT
-	-	TRBV10-3	TRBJ1-4	CAISASTGPNEKLFF	TGTGCCATCAGTGCGTCGACAGGACCTAATGAAAAACTGTTTTTT
TRBD1	-	TRBV5-1	TRBJ1-1	CASSLVGFGQGGTEAFF	TGCGCCAGCAGCTTGGTAGGCTTCGGGCAGGGGGGCACTGAAGCTTTCTTT
TRBD1	once	TRBV19	TRBJ1-2	CASSMGDSSYGHTF	TGTGCCAGTAGTATGGGGGACAGTTCCTATGGCCACACCTTC
-	-	TRBV2	TRBJ1-5	CASRDSLNQPQHF	TGTGCCAGCAGGGACAGCCTCAATCAGCCCCAGCATTTT
-	-	TRBV7-9	TRBJ2-5	CASSPRGGRQETQYF	TGTGCCAGCAGCCCAAGGGGGGGCCGCCAAGAGACCCAGTACTTC
-	-	TRBV18	TRBJ1-6	CASSPSGANNSPLHF	TGTGCCAGCTCACCCAGTGGAGCGAATAATTCACCCCTCCACTTT
TRBD1	-	TRBV7-2	TRBJ2-2	CASSLGRGLMNTGELFF	TGTGCCAGCAGCCTGGGCAGGGGGTTGATGAACACCGGGGAGCTGTTTTTT
-	-	TRBV19	TRBJ2-3	CASSPGGTDTQYF	TGTGCCAGTAGTCCGGGGGGCACAGATACGCAGTATTTT
-	-	TRBV7-9	TRBJ1-1	CASSLNSLNTEAFF	TGTGCCAGCAGCTTAAACAGCCTGAACACTGAAGCTTTCTTT
-	-	TRBV2	TRBJ1-1	CASNSRRGGSTEAFF	TGTGCCAGCAACTCCCGAAGGGGGGGCTCCACTGAAGCTTTCTTT